This T cell receptor (beta chain) was found in a study of CXCR3-negative and CXCR3-positive naive CD8 T cells. Study-wide context: Roughly 140 million TRB reads in total, about 1.5 +/- 0.3 million per library. General study points: Across naive subsets, surface CD5 expression was comparable, and TCR strength was inferred from properties of the TRB CDR3. Naive cells that were CXCR3-negative or CXCR3-positive used TRBV-TRBJ genes alike, while memory cells diverged. Higher TRB CDR3 hydrophobicity marked CXCR3-positive naive cells relative to CXCR3-negative naive cells.

A word on this clonotype: Its specificity is not known.

The study made its TRB cDNA libraries by 5' RACE, adding UMI labels. TCRdb reprocessed the 5' RACE reads; each CDR3 protein has one entry and no DNA is given. This repertoire comprises about 130,000 distinct CDR3 sequences; its ten largest clones make up about 0.62%. The CDR3 is made up of 14 amino acids. Germline CDR1 is SGHVS and CDR2 is FQNEAQ. The gene calls are TRBV7-8 and TRBJ1-1; TCRdb's assignment of TRBD1 cannot be checked, as there is no DNA. This sequence was found in a human donor in good health. Some clones in this sample may be carry-over from other donors' samples. Input material: naive CXCR3+ CD8+ T cells from blood. Subset in this sample: CD45RO-CCR7+CD27+CD95- naive CD8+ T cells expressing CXCR3 (TNR3+). The CDR3 reads CASSLIPRATEAFF.